The next 25 T cell receptor beta chains were all read from a single sample in a study of T cells in Graves' hyperthyroidism and ophthalmopathy. RNA transcripts yielded amplified TCR beta CDR3 regions. An initial round of RT-PCR targeting the TCR CDR3 relied on the HTBI primer set. TCRdb re-called the multiplex PCR reads through MiXCR, storing one row per CDR3 protein. The table includes approximately 320,000 distinct CDR3 sequences, about 15% detected once. What was sequenced was blood. Receptors were obtained from a young man with Graves' hyperthyroidism.

This clonotype was found a few times. This sequence joins TRBV20-1 and TRBJ2-1; a possible D gene is TRBD2 (6 bases). This CDR3 region has 18 residues. V shed 5 bases and J shed 3 bases, with 26 bases lying between them. The germline CDR1 and CDR2 sequences are DFQATT and SNEGSKA (reference sequence). CDR3 in DNA: TGCAGTGCTGCCCTGGGGGGATGGGTCCCATATATCTACAATGAGCAGTTCTTC. Residues: CSAALGGWVPYIYNEQFF.

This clonotype has ten or more counts. The chain joins TRBV12-3 or TRBV12-4 to TRBJ2-3; 9 positions agree with TRBD2. CDR3 size: 16 residues. With V trimmed by 6 bases and J by 1 base, 8 bases remained unmatched. DNA of the CDR3: TGTGCCAGCAGGCTAGCGGGAAGTTTGGGCACAGATACGCAGTATTTT. Residues: CASRLAGSLGTDTQYF.

There are many counts of this clonotype. The chain couples TRBV5-1 to TRBJ2-2; tentative D call: TRBD2 (5 bases). In germline, CDR1 is SGHRS, CDR2 YFSETQ. The length of the CDR3 is 15 residues. Between the trimmed V and J ends, which lost 0 bases and 2 bases, there was a span of 8 bases. In DNA form, the CDR3 reads TGCGCCAGCAGCTTGGGGACTGGAAACACCGGGGAGCTGTTTTTT. Its translation: CASSLGTGNTGELFF. The complete variable domain, with remaining parts taken from reference TRBV5-1 and TRBJ2-2, reads KAGVTQTPRYLIKTRGQQVTLSCSPISGHRSVSWYQQTPGQGLQFLFEYFSETQRNKGNFPGRFSGRQFSNSRSEMNVSTLELGDSALYLCASSLGTGNTGELFFGEGSRLTVL.

The chain carries TRBV7-9 and TRBJ2-3; 8 bases agree with TRBD1. Per germline, CDR1 SEHNR and CDR2 FQNEAQ (reference sequence). This CDR3 spans 16 amino acids. With 5 bases clipped from V and 4 bases from J, the junction kept 11 bases outside the gene matches. The DNA for the CDR3 is TGTGCCAGCAGCCCCGTTACCAGGGGGCGGGCAGATACGCAGTATTTT. Protein product: CASSPVTRGRADTQYF.

This clonotype was seen only a few times. The chain uses TRBV3-1 and TRBJ2-2; D is unclear. Germline V gene data show CDR1 as LGHDT and CDR2 as YNNKEL (reference sequence). The CDR3 sequence is 12 residues long. V was pared by 3 bases and J by 8 bases, with 7 bases between. The CDR3 is CASSHATGELFF. The CDR3 nucleotides read TGTGCCAGCAGCCACGCCACTGGGGAGCTGTTTTTT.

There are many counts of this clonotype. The J gene is TRBJ2-1, the V gene TRBV3-1; D gene uncertain. Per the germline V gene, CDR1 is LGHDT and CDR2 is YNNKEL (reference sequence). The V gene lost 4 bases and the J gene lost 3 bases, with 19 bases spanning the gap. The CDR3 sequence is 17 residues long. In nucleotides, the CDR3 is TGTGCCAGCAGCCCGCCTATTGTACGATCCTTCTACAATGAGCAGTTCTTC. This sequence encodes CASSPPIVRSFYNEQFF.

This clonotype was counted ten times or more. This chain joins TRBV13 and TRBJ2-7, with a weak D call TRBD2 (6 bases). Germline CDR1 and CDR2: PRHDT and FYEKMQ (reference sequence). The V gene lost 3 bases and the J gene lost 0 bases, with 21 bases spanning the gap. CDR3 length: 18 amino acids. CDR3 protein: CASSFIGSTGVLSYEQYF. CDR3 in DNA: TGTGCCAGCAGCTTTATAGGTTCGACGGGAGTACTCTCCTACGAGCAGTACTTC.

This clonotype was seen at least ten times. This sequence joins TRBV30 and TRBJ1-3; D might be TRBD1 (5 bases). CDR1 is GTSNPN and CDR2 is SVGIG in the germline V gene (reference sequence). This CDR3 comprises 14 residues. Trimming stripped 3 bases from V and 2 bases from J, with 11 bases between. The CDR3 DNA reads TGTGCCTGGAGCGAACCAGGGACTGGAAACACCATATATTTT. Residues: CAWSEPGTGNTIYF.

This clonotype was found many times. The CDR3 loop is CASSLNFSPAKNIQYF. The CDR3, as DNA: TGTGCCAGCAGCTTAAATTTTTCGCCAGCCAAAAACATTCAGTACTTC. The J gene is TRBJ2-4, the V gene TRBV7-2; no firm D call. The V end lost 2 bases, the J end lost 0 bases, and 11 bases lay between the germline ends. The CDR3 is 16 residues long. Germline lookup yields CDR1 SGHTA and CDR2 FQGNSA. Complete variable domain (other parts from reference TRBV7-2 and TRBJ2-4): GAGVSQSPSNKVTEKGKDVELRCDPISGHTALYWYRQSLGQGLEFLIYFQGNSAPDKSGLPSDRFSAERTGGSVSTLTIQRTQQEDSAVYLCASSLNFSPAKNIQYFGAGTRLSVL.

There are many counts of this clonotype. The V and J genes are TRBV3-1 and TRBJ1-5, with no clear D. Per the germline V gene, CDR1 is LGHDT and CDR2 is YNNKEL (reference sequence). The CDR3 runs to 14 residues. Deletions cut 1 base from V and 7 bases from J, with 11 bases between. For the CDR3, the DNA is TGTGCCAGCAGCCAAGGGTCCGGAGGACAGCCCCAGCATTTT. Amino acids: CASSQGSGGQPQHF.

This CDR3 is CAISDLGAGYTF. DNA for the CDR3: TGTGCCATCAGTGATTTGGGCGCCGGCTACACCTTC. The chain has TRBV10-3 and TRBJ1-2; no clear D. The germline gives CDR1 ENHRY, CDR2 SYGVKD. The CDR3 contains 12 residues. The V end was cut by 3 bases, the J end by 8 bases, with 10 bases between.

At least ten counts were recorded for this clonotype. CDR3 DNA: TGTGCCATAACTACACCAGGGGTAGATTTGGGTAACTATGGCTACACCTTC. Its protein is CAITTPGVDLGNYGYTF. V usage is TRBV28 and J usage is TRBJ1-2; possible D gene TRBD1, 6 bases. Trimming took off 10 bases at V and 1 base at J, with 25 bases between the two ends. CDR1 and CDR2 from the germline V gene are MDHEN and SYDVKM. The CDR3 loop spans 17 amino acids.

In its sample, this clonotype was seen many times. The J gene is TRBJ2-1, the V gene TRBV11-2; possibly TRBD1 or TRBD2 for D (5 bases each). The CDR3 spans 13 residues. Germline V gene sequence: CDR1 SGHAT, CDR2 FQNNGV. V was trimmed by 2 bases and J by 9 bases, leaving 11 bases between them. The CDR3 region is CASSLRMGTEQFF. CDR3 sequence (DNA): TGTGCCAGCAGCTTAAGAATGGGGACTGAGCAGTTCTTC.

This rearrangement joins TRBV9 to TRBJ2-3, with D perhaps assigned TRBD1 or TRBD2 (7 bases each). The CDR3 contains 15 residues. The V gene lost 4 bases and the J gene lost 2 bases, with 14 bases spanning the gap. From germline, CDR1 is SGDLS and CDR2 YYNGEE. The CDR3, as DNA: TGTGCCAGCAGCCCAGGGGGACTAAACACAGATACGCAGTATTTT. Amino acids: CASSPGGLNTDTQYF.

The V gene is TRBV28, the J gene TRBJ1-2, with a possible D match to TRBD1 (5 bases). The germline CDR1 and CDR2 sequences are MDHEN and SYDVKM. V was clipped by 5 bases and J by 4 bases, with 11 bases between them. This CDR3 region has 13 residues. In DNA form, the CDR3 reads TGTGCCAGCAGTCGAGCAGGGAGCTATGGCTACACCTTC. This encodes CASSRAGSYGYTF.

The chain carries TRBV2 and TRBJ2-7, with TRBD2 matching 8 bases. The CDR3 has 16 amino acids. With V trimmed by 7 bases and J by 0 bases, 11 bases remained unmatched. Germline V CDR1 and CDR2: SNHLY, FYNNEI. This CDR3 is CASTYGGLADSYEQYF. DNA for the CDR3: TGTGCCAGCACGTACGGCGGACTAGCAGACTCCTACGAGCAGTACTTC.

This clonotype was seen more than once but under ten times. Being one base from a much bigger clone, this may be a read error. The rearrangement uses TRBV20-1 and TRBJ2-1; a weak D match, TRBD1 (6 bases). The CDR3 contains 16 residues. Germline V gives CDR1 DFQATT, CDR2 SNEGSKA (reference sequence). The CDR3 nucleotides read TGCAGTGCTAGAGGCCAAGGACAGAGCTCCTACAATGAGCAGCTCTTC. It yields the protein CSARGQGQSSYNEQLF.

This clonotype came up a few times. The chain recombines TRBV13 with TRBJ2-7; TRBD2 matches at 12 bases. Germline trimming cut 5 bases from V and 3 bases from J; bases unmatched to any gene: 8. Germline loops: CDR1 PRHDT, CDR2 FYEKMQ (reference sequence). This CDR3 has 16 residues. CDR3 coding DNA: TGTGCCAGCAGCGCCCAGACTAGCGGGAGCCTCTACGAGCAGTACTTC. Translation gives CASSAQTSGSLYEQYF. The variable domain in full, with the rest retrieved from reference TRBV13 and TRBJ2-7, is AAGVIQSPRHLIKEKRETATLKCYPIPRHDTVYWYQQGPGQDPQFLISFYEKMQSDKGSIPDRFSAQQFSDYHSELNMSSLELGDSALYFCASSAQTSGSLYEQYFGPGTRLTVT.

About this clonotype itself: Being one base from a much bigger clone, this may be a read error. The chain is built from TRBV3-1 and TRBJ1-1; D is uncertain. This CDR3 contains 16 residues. Germline assignment: CDR1 LGHDT and CDR2 YNNKEL (reference sequence). CDR3 sequence reads: CASSQESSSLNTEGFF. For the CDR3, the DNA is TGTGCCAGCAGCCAAGAATCAAGCAGTTTAAACACTGAAGGTTTCTTT.

This clonotype was counted at least ten times. The chain joins TRBV11-1 to TRBJ2-2; D is undetermined. The V gene's germline CDR1 is SGHAT and CDR2 FQDESV (reference sequence). Trimming shortened V by 3 bases and J by 4 bases, and 6 bases separated the two germline ends. The CDR3 sequence is 13 residues long. CDR3 bases: TGTGCCAGCAGCTTCCGGGCCACCGGGGAGCTGTTTTTT. It specifies CASSFRATGELFF.

There are a few counts of this clonotype. The rearrangement links TRBV3-1 to TRBJ2-3; D may be TRBD2 (6 bases). The length of the CDR3 is 14 residues. Germline assignment: CDR1 LGHDT and CDR2 YNNKEL (reference sequence). V was cut by 2 bases and J by 1 base, with 7 bases left in between. Here the CDR3 reads CASSQTGGTDTQYF. As DNA, the CDR3 is TGTGCCAGCAGCCAAACGGGGGGCACAGATACGCAGTATTTT.

This rearrangement joins TRBV27 to TRBJ1-1; D is ambiguous. Germline V gives CDR1 MNHEY, CDR2 SMNVEV (reference sequence). The CDR3 length is 16 residues. Trimming left V 5 bases short and J 3 bases short, with 19 bases between. The CDR3, as DNA: TGTGCCAGCAGTCCTGGGCATGGAGTTTTGGACACTGAAGCTTTCTTT. It codes for CASSPGHGVLDTEAFF.

This clonotype was observed many times. CDR3 sequence (DNA): TGTGCCAGCAGCTTAGGCGGGAGCAACGAGCAGTACTTC. Amino acids: CASSLGGSNEQYF. This sequence joins TRBV7-3 and TRBJ2-7; 7 bases match TRBD2. The germline CDR1 and CDR2 sequences are SGHTA and FQGTGA. The CDR3 spans 13 residues. The V gene end was trimmed by 2 bases and the J gene end by 5 bases; junction bases not matched to a gene: 3.

This clonotype has just a few counts. The chain joins TRBV4-1 to TRBJ2-1; D call uncertain. Trimming removed 0 bases at V and 1 base at J, with 10 bases between. The CDR3 consists of 16 residues. Germline V lookup: CDR1 MGHRA, CDR2 YSYEKL. The DNA of the CDR3 is TGCGCCAGCAGCCAAGAGGGTACCCTATCCTACAATGAGCAGTTCTTC. This gives the protein CASSQEGTLSYNEQFF.

This clonotype has a count of ten or more. The chain employs TRBV7-3 and TRBJ2-1; 11 bases align to TRBD2. The V gene's germline CDR1 is SGHTA and CDR2 FQGTGA. V gave up 5 bases and J gave up 8 bases; unmatched junction bases: 11. The CDR3 covers 16 residues. The CDR3 loop reads CASSPVASGRFYEQFF. Written as DNA, the CDR3 is TGTGCCAGCAGCCCAGTCGCTAGCGGGAGGTTCTATGAGCAGTTCTTC.